This TCR beta chain was captured by sequencing in a study of radiation and T cells in renal cell carcinoma. Turning to the study itself: Nephrectomy followed 15 Gy stereotactic body radiation by 4 weeks.

As regards this clone: Its antigen is currently unknown.

General observations from the study: Without pretreatment biopsies, baseline tumor clonotype presence was undetermined. In blood, top tumor clones expanded by 2 weeks, shrinking by 4.

Sequencing was performed with immunoSEQ multiplex PCR; in TCRdb, only in-frame clones are kept and a portion is missing. The data hold some 50,000 clones, with about 80% observed a single time. The time point: blood 2 weeks post-SBRT. Documented treatment: 15 Gy SBRT to primary tumor, nephrectomy 4 weeks later. Radiation-treated patients gave blood at baseline, week 2 and week 4. Sample: blood, taken from a patient whose treatment included radiotherapy and nephrectomy. The TCR originated in a woman in her seventies with renal cell carcinoma.

CDR3 residues: CASNDRGSPEGYYGYTF. The CDR3 bases are TGTGCCAGTAATGACCGGGGTTCACCAGAAGGGTACTATGGCTACACCTTC. The V gene is TRBV19, the J gene TRBJ1-2; D gene unclear. The CDR3 runs to 17 residues. Trimming stripped 7 bases from V and 3 bases from J, with 24 bases between. Germline CDR1 and CDR2: LNHDA and SQIVND (reference sequence).